The rows below give T cell receptor beta chains drawn from one sample of a study of T cells in localized non-small cell lung cancer. The repertoire was sequenced with immunoSEQ multiplex PCR; TCRdb's copy has only in-frame clones and lacks some. The sample consists of about 59,000 clones, 90% of them appearing once. Sequences were derived from peripheral blood, sampled before any cancer treatment. The receptors originated from a woman aged 40-69 years with stage I lung adenocarcinoma. The CDR3 runs from the conserved cysteine through the conserved F or W. The order of the fields is D gene, J gene, clone size, V gene, CDR3 DNA, CDR3 protein. D genes are given only for firm matches. Only some rows state a clone size, as once, few, many or a class for expanded clones.

D: NA; J: TRBJ1-2; size: NA; V: TRBV6-1; DNA: TGTGCCAGCAGGCCACAAGCTAACTATGGCTACACCTTC; CDR3: CASRPQANYGYTF
D: NA; J: TRBJ1-4; size: NA; V: TRBV7-2; DNA: TGTGCCAGCAGCCCACAAGGTGGGGAAAAACTGTTTTTT; CDR3: CASSPQGGEKLFF
D: NA; J: TRBJ2-5; size: NA; V: TRBV6-1; DNA: TGTGCCAGCAGTGAAGGGGTAGCGATTATCCAAGAGAGCCAGTACTTC; CDR3: CASSEGVAIIQESQYF
D: NA; J: TRBJ2-1; size: NA; V: TRBV29-1; DNA: TGCAGCGTTGATCGGGCAGAAGTTTCCTACAATGAGCAGTTCTTC; CDR3: CSVDRAEVSYNEQFF
D: NA; J: TRBJ1-5; size: NA; V: TRBV11-2; DNA: TGTGCCAGCAGCTTAGCACAGGGACCTAATCAGCCCCAGCATTTT; CDR3: CASSLAQGPNQPQHF
D: NA; J: TRBJ1-2; size: NA; V: TRBV29-1; DNA: TGCAGCGTTGGGGGTGGCTACACCTTC; CDR3: CSVGGGYTF
D: NA; J: TRBJ1-3; size: NA; V: TRBV19; DNA: TGTGCCAGTAGTCTTTCCTCATCGACAGGCCAGGCCTATTTT; CDR3: CASSLSSSTGQAYF
D: NA; J: TRBJ1-1; size: NA; V: TRBV28; DNA: TGTGCCAGCCGTGAGGCAGGGGCTCCACTAACTAACACTGAAGCTTTCTTT; CDR3: CASREAGAPLTNTEAFF
D: NA; J: TRBJ2-5; size: NA; V: TRBV18; DNA: TGTGCCAGCTCACCCCCTTTGAGGGAGACCCAGTACTTC; CDR3: CASSPPLRETQYF
D: TRBD1; J: TRBJ2-7; size: NA; V: TRBV6-1; DNA: TGTGCCACCATAGTCGGACAGGGAAGCTCCTACGAGCAGTACTTC; CDR3: CATIVGQGSSYEQYF
D: NA; J: TRBJ1-2; size: NA; V: TRBV5-1; DNA: TGCGCCAGCAGCTGGCTAGCCCGGACCTATGGCTACACCTTC; CDR3: CASSWLARTYGYTF
D: TRBD1; J: TRBJ2-7; size: NA; V: TRBV10-3; DNA: TGTGCCATCAGTGGACAGGGTGGCTCCTACGAGCAGTACTTC; CDR3: CAISGQGGSYEQYF
D: NA; J: TRBJ2-7; size: NA; V: TRBV2; DNA: TGTGCCAGCAGTCAACAGGGGGGGTTTGGGGAGCAGTACTTC; CDR3: CASSQQGGFGEQYF
D: TRBD1; J: TRBJ1-6; size: once; V: TRBV7-8; DNA: TGTGCCAGCAGCTTAGCCGGGACAGGGAGATCACCCCTCCACTTT; CDR3: CASSLAGTGRSPLHF
D: NA; J: TRBJ1-1; size: NA; V: TRBV4-2; DNA: TGTGCCAGCAGCCAGCAACAGGAAATGAACACTGAAGCTTTCTTT; CDR3: CASSQQQEMNTEAFF
D: NA; J: TRBJ1-2; size: NA; V: TRBV30; DNA: TGTGCCTGGGAACCCGGGACGGACTATGGCTACACCTTC; CDR3: CAWEPGTDYGYTF
D: TRBD1; J: TRBJ1-1; size: NA; V: TRBV19; DNA: TGTGCCAGTAGTATACAGGGGGCTAAGGCTGAAGCTTTCTTT; CDR3: CASSIQGAKAEAFF
D: TRBD2; J: TRBJ2-1; size: NA; V: TRBV29-1; DNA: TGCAGCGTTGAGCTGGGGGGGAATGAGCAGTTCTTC; CDR3: CSVELGGNEQFF
D: NA; J: TRBJ1-1; size: NA; V: TRBV13; DNA: TGTGCCAGCAGCTCGACTGACCTACTGGGACAACGGAACACTGAAGCTTTCTTT; CDR3: CASSSTDLLGQRNTEAFF
D: NA; J: TRBJ2-5; size: NA; V: TRBV25-1; DNA: TGTGCCAGCAGTGAATTAGGTCGGAAGGGTCAAGAGACCCAGTACTTC; CDR3: CASSELGRKGQETQYF
D: NA; J: TRBJ1-2; size: NA; V: TRBV7-2; DNA: TGTGCCAGCAGCTCCCGGTACTATGGCTACACCTTC; CDR3: CASSSRYYGYTF
D: NA; J: TRBJ2-3; size: NA; V: TRBV5-1; DNA: TGCGCCAGCAGCTTGACAGTTACAGATACGCAGTATTTT; CDR3: CASSLTVTDTQYF
D: NA; J: TRBJ1-5; size: once; V: TRBV19; DNA: TGTGCCAGTAGTATGTATTTGGCAGGGTGGTTTCAGCCCCAGCATTTT; CDR3: CASSMYLAGWFQPQHF
D: NA; J: TRBJ1-4; size: NA; V: TRBV4-2; DNA: TGTGCCAGCAGCCGCCGACAGGAGTCTAATGAAAAACTGTTTTTT; CDR3: CASSRRQESNEKLFF
D: TRBD2; J: TRBJ2-2; size: NA; V: TRBV27; DNA: TGTGCCAGCAGTTTTGGGACTAGCGGGATCCCCGCGGGAACCGGGGAGCTGTTTTTT; CDR3: CASSFGTSGIPAGTGELFF
D: TRBD2; J: TRBJ2-2; size: NA; V: TRBV30; DNA: TGTGCCTGGAGTGGGCCTAGCGGGAGATATACCGGGGAGCTGTTTTTT; CDR3: CAWSGPSGRYTGELFF
D: NA; J: TRBJ1-5; size: NA; V: TRBV5-6; DNA: TGTGCCAGCAGCTTGGAAGACGTTAGCAATCAGCCCCAGCATTTT; CDR3: CASSLEDVSNQPQHF
D: NA; J: TRBJ1-1; size: NA; V: TRBV6-1; DNA: TGTGCCAGCAGTGAAATTTCAGGAGCAGGGGCCGCCTGGAACACTGAAGCTTTCTTT; CDR3: CASSEISGAGAAWNTEAFF
D: TRBD2; J: TRBJ2-1; size: NA; V: TRBV19; DNA: TGTGCCAGTAGTATAGATCGGGGGGAGGCCTACTACAATGAGCAGTTCTTC; CDR3: CASSIDRGEAYYNEQFF
D: TRBD1; J: TRBJ1-1; size: NA; V: TRBV28; DNA: TGTGCCAGCCCCCCAGGGACAGCTTCTGGGGACACTGAAGCTTTCTTT; CDR3: CASPPGTASGDTEAFF
D: NA; J: TRBJ1-1; size: NA; V: TRBV18; DNA: TGTGCCAGCTCACCGTTTGGCGAAGGGTCCACTGAAGCTTTCTTT; CDR3: CASSPFGEGSTEAFF
D: NA; J: TRBJ2-2; size: NA; V: TRBV6-4; DNA: TGTGCCAGCAGTGAATTCGGCGTCCAAGGGAGCCCTGGCACCGGGGAGCTGTTTTTT; CDR3: CASSEFGVQGSPGTGELFF
D: NA; J: TRBJ1-5; size: NA; V: TRBV7-8; DNA: TGTGCCAGCAGCATTGGTGGCCCCACCAATCAGCCCCAGCATTTT; CDR3: CASSIGGPTNQPQHF
D: NA; J: TRBJ2-7; size: NA; V: TRBV15; DNA: TGTGCCACCAGCAGAGAGTTCAGGGGATACGAGCAGTACTTC; CDR3: CATSREFRGYEQYF
D: NA; J: TRBJ2-3; size: NA; V: TRBV5-1; DNA: TGCGCCAGCAGCTTGGGGACAGGCACAGATACGCAGTATTTT; CDR3: CASSLGTGTDTQYF
D: TRBD1; J: TRBJ1-2; size: NA; V: TRBV6-5; DNA: TGTGCCAGCAGATCGACAGGGGGAGCCTATGGCTACACCTTC; CDR3: CASRSTGGAYGYTF
D: NA; J: TRBJ1-5; size: NA; V: TRBV7-6; DNA: TGTGCCAGCAGCTTACGGGGGGGGTCCTATAGCAATCAGCCCCAGCATTTT; CDR3: CASSLRGGSYSNQPQHF
D: NA; J: TRBJ1-6; size: NA; V: TRBV2; DNA: TGTGCCAGCATGCTCGGCGGGTTTTTTAGTTCACCCCTCCACTTT; CDR3: CASMLGGFFSSPLHF
D: NA; J: TRBJ1-5; size: NA; V: TRBV7-2; DNA: TGTGCCAGCAGCTTAGCGCCCCCACTGGACGGGAGCAATCAGCCCCAGCATTTT; CDR3: CASSLAPPLDGSNQPQHF
D: NA; J: TRBJ2-1; size: NA; V: TRBV5-1; DNA: TGCGCCAGCAGCTTGGGTGCAGCCGGCGATGAGCAGTTCTTC; CDR3: CASSLGAAGDEQFF